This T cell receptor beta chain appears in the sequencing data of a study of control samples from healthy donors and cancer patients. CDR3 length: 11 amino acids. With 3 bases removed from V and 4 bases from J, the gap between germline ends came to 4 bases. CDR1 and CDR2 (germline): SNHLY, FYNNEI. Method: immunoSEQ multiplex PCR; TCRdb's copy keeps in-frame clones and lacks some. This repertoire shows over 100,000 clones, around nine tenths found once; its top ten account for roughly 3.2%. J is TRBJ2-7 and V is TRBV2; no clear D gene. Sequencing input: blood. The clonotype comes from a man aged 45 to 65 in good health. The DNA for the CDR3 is TGTGCCAGCAGTGATCAGTACGAGCAGTACTTC. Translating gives CASSDQYEQYF.